This T cell receptor beta chain was captured by sequencing in a study of T cell responses to AZD1222 COVID-19 vaccine. Study-wide findings and caveats: The repertoires were collected only after the peak T cell response. Baseline antibody screening turned up just a handful of seropositive AZD1222 recipients. Females outnumbered males among donors, who were mostly white British; clonal diversity was possibly underestimated.

This CDR3 contains 14 residues. The germline CDR1 and CDR2 sequences are WNHNN and SYGVQD (reference sequence). The junction had 13 bases not matched to a gene; V was cut back by 10 bases and J by 8 bases. Comment on this clone: Its antigen is as yet unknown.

Assay used: immunoSEQ multiplex PCR; TCRdb lists only in-frame clones, some missing. This table holds about 130,000 clones, about 88% found once. The chain links TRBV10-1 to TRBJ2-2, with 7 positions matching TRBD1. The TCR sequence derives from an adult in good health. The sample consisted of peripheral blood, taken on day 0 of AZD1222 vaccination. The CDR3 nucleotides are TGCGCCACGTCTCAGACAGGGCCAACGGGGGAGCTGTTTTTT. The encoded protein is CATSQTGPTGELFF.